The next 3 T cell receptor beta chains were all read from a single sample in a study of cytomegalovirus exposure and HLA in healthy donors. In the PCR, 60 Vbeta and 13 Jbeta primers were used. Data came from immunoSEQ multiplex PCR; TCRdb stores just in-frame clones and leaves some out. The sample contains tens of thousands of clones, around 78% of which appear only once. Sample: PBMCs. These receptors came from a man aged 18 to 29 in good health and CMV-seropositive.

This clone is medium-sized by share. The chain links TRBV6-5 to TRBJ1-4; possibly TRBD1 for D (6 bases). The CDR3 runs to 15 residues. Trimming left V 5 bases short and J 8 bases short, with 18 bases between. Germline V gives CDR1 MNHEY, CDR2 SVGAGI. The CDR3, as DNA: TGTGCCAGCAGTCCCGAACAGGGTTTAAGCGAAAAACTGTTTTTT. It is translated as CASSPEQGLSEKLFF.

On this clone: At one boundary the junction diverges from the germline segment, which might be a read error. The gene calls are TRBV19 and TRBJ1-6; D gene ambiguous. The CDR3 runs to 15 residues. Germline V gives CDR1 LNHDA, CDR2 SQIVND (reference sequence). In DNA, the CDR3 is TGTGCCAGCAGTATGATCGGACTTAGTAGCCTGGCCCTCCACTTT. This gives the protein CASSMIGLSSLALHF. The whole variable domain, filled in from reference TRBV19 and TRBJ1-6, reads DGGITQSPKYLFRKEGQNVTLSCEQNLNHDAMYWYRQDPGQGLRLIYYSQIVNDFQKGDIAEGYSVSREKKESFPLTVTSAQKNPTAFYLCASSMIGLSSLALHFGNGTRLTVT.

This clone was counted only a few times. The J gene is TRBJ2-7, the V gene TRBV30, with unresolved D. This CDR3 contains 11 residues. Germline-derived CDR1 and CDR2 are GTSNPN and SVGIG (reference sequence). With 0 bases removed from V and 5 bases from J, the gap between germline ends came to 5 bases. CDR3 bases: TGTGCCTGGAGTGTACAAAACGAGCAGTACTTC. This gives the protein CAWSVQNEQYF.